This T cell receptor beta chain was recovered during a study of cytomegalovirus exposure and HLA in healthy donors. Trimming pared 0 bases from V and 8 bases from J, leaving 14 bases between. The CDR3 contains 15 residues. Germline CDR1 SGDLS, CDR2 YYNGEE. The primer mix had 60 Vbeta and 13 Jbeta primers. The data were produced by immunoSEQ multiplex PCR, yet TCRdb's version contains in-frame clones alone and is incomplete. The sample holds over 130,000 clones, 70% seen once. The receptor's source is a woman aged 25-40 years in good health and CMV-seronegative. The chain employs TRBV9 and TRBJ1-4, with a weak D call TRBD1 (5 bases). Sequencing input: PBMCs. The CDR3 sequence is CASSVGGSIREKLFF. As DNA, the CDR3 is TGTGCCAGCAGCGTAGGGGGCAGCATTCGGGAAAAACTGTTTTTT.